This T cell receptor beta chain was captured in a study of T cells in localized non-small cell lung cancer. TCRdb keeps only in-frame clones here, not all; method: immunoSEQ multiplex PCR. The table records 55,000 to 75,000 clones, just over 90% of them present only once. This clone was recorded only once. The length of the CDR3 is 13 residues. Losses at the gene ends were 5 bases for V and 6 bases for J; bases not matched to a gene: 6. CDR1 LNHDA and CDR2 SQIVND come from the germline V gene (reference sequence). Sample: peripheral blood, taken before any cancer treatment. The TCR sequence derives from a man aged 40 to 70 with stage I lung adenocarcinoma. This chain links TRBV19 with TRBJ2-7, with 8 bases lining up with TRBD2. Written as DNA, the CDR3 is TGTGCCAGTAGTTCGGGAGGGAGGGGCGAGCAGTACTTC. It codes for CASSSGGRGEQYF.